The clone carrying this T cell receptor beta chain was observed at least ten times. Its antigen is unidentified. The data were taken from a study of T cell repertoires in cytomegalovirus infection. General study results and limits: The cumulative frequency of public TCR beta families distinguished individuals who carried CMV together with the relevant HLA.

This CDR3 region has 12 residues. V shed 2 bases and J shed 3 bases, with 5 bases lying between them. Germline V gene data show CDR1 as SGHTA and CDR2 as FQGNSA. In TCRdb, the reads were re-called with MiXCR into one record per CDR3 protein. The sample carries approximately 70,000 distinct CDR3 sequences, 4% recorded once. This clonotype originated in a human donor in good health (CMV status not recorded). Some clones in this sample may be carry-over from other donors' samples. The chain carries TRBV7-2 and TRBJ2-7; D ambiguous. Sequenced sample: PBMCs. CDR3 amino acids: CASSLWNYEQYF. Written as DNA, the CDR3 is TGTGCCAGCAGCTTATGGAACTACGAGCAGTACTTC.